These T cell receptor beta chains were read from a single sample in a study of blood T cells in healthy people across ages. TCRdb called the 5' RACE reads again in MiXCR, with one record for every CDR3 protein. The sample contains hundreds of thousands of distinct CDR3 sequences, roughly 25% of which appear only once. These records were also assigned to another study, of T cells of mothers and their children.

Sequenced: blood. The receptors stem from a boy aged 5-17 years in good health. Both conserved end residues are part of each CDR3. A D gene is named only where the DNA matches it firmly. The size entry is marked missing in some rows and otherwise reads once, few, many or a size class.

V gene: TRBV5-1
J gene: TRBJ1-2
D gene: TRBD1
clone size: few
CDR3 protein: CASSLAETGAWGYTF
CDR3 DNA: TGCGCCAGCAGCTTGGCCGAGACAGGGGCGTGGGGCTACACCTTC

V gene: TRBV13
J gene: TRBJ2-7
D gene: TRBD2
clone size: -
CDR3 protein: CASSASGATYEQYF
CDR3 DNA: TGTGCCAGCAGCGCTAGCGGGGCGACCTACGAGCAGTACTTC

V gene: TRBV5-1
J gene: TRBJ2-3
D gene: -
clone size: -
CDR3 protein: CASSSGASEDTDTQYF
CDR3 DNA: TGCGCCAGCAGCTCGGGGGCTAGCGAGGACACAGATACGCAGTATTTT

V gene: TRBV7-9
J gene: TRBJ1-4
D gene: TRBD1
clone size: -
CDR3 protein: CASSLIPGGGKLFF
CDR3 DNA: TGTGCCAGCAGCTTAATCCCAGGGGGGGGAAAACTGTTTTTT

V gene: TRBV12-3/TRBV12-4
J gene: TRBJ1-1
D gene: TRBD1
clone size: -
CDR3 protein: CASRPDRVNTEAFF
CDR3 DNA: TGTGCCAGCAGGCCGGACAGGGTGAACACTGAAGCTTTCTTT

V gene: TRBV7-2
J gene: TRBJ2-7
D gene: -
clone size: -
CDR3 protein: CASSATLSSYEQCF
CDR3 DNA: TGTGCCAGCAGCGCAACATTGAGCTCCTACGAGCAGTGCTTC

V gene: TRBV14
J gene: TRBJ1-4
D gene: -
clone size: many
CDR3 protein: CASSLGTYEKLFF
CDR3 DNA: TGTGCCAGCAGCCTGGGAACTTATGAAAAACTGTTTTTT

V gene: TRBV29-1
J gene: TRBJ2-6
D gene: -
clone size: few
CDR3 protein: CSVESWVLGTSGANVLTF
CDR3 DNA: TGCAGCGTTGAATCGTGGGTACTAGGTACCTCGGGGGCCAACGTCCTGACTTTC

V gene: TRBV7-9
J gene: TRBJ1-1
D gene: -
clone size: few
CDR3 protein: CASILEGGLNTEAFF
CDR3 DNA: TGTGCCAGCATCCTGGAGGGGGGCCTGAACACTGAAGCTTTCTTT

V gene: TRBV4-1
J gene: TRBJ2-2
D gene: TRBD2
clone size: -
CDR3 protein: CASSQEDSQGLAGGELFF
CDR3 DNA: TGCGCCAGCAGCCAAGAGGACTCACAGGGACTAGCGGGCGGGGAGCTGTTTTTT

V gene: TRBV14
J gene: TRBJ2-7
D gene: -
clone size: -
CDR3 protein: CASSRPGNPYEQYF
CDR3 DNA: TGTGCCAGCAGCCGACCGGGGAATCCCTACGAGCAGTACTTC

V gene: TRBV7-9
J gene: TRBJ1-2
D gene: -
clone size: few
CDR3 protein: CASSPPQRGAVYGYTF
CDR3 DNA: TGTGCCAGCAGCCCACCCCAAAGGGGCGCGGTCTATGGCTACACCTTC

V gene: TRBV19
J gene: TRBJ2-7
D gene: TRBD2
clone size: -
CDR3 protein: CASSIGAGGLYEQHF
CDR3 DNA: TGTGCCAGTAGTATAGGAGCGGGAGGGCTGTACGAGCAGCACTTC

V gene: TRBV6-2/TRBV6-3
J gene: TRBJ1-1
D gene: TRBD1
clone size: few
CDR3 protein: CASSGRQGPTEAFF
CDR3 DNA: TGTGCCAGCAGCGGGAGACAGGGGCCCACTGAAGCTTTCTTT

V gene: TRBV6-6
J gene: TRBJ2-7
D gene: -
clone size: -
CDR3 protein: CASGEAGTYEQYF
CDR3 DNA: TGCGCCAGCGGTGAGGCCGGGACCTACGAGCAGTACTTC

V gene: TRBV7-2
J gene: TRBJ2-3
D gene: TRBD2
clone size: -
CDR3 protein: CASSETRGGQNTQYF
CDR3 DNA: TGTGCCAGCAGCGAAACGCGGGGGGGCCAGAATACGCAGTATTTT

V gene: TRBV7-2
J gene: TRBJ2-3
D gene: -
clone size: -
CDR3 protein: CASSLTQASSDTQYF
CDR3 DNA: TGTGCCAGCAGCCTGACCCAGGCGAGTTCAGATACGCAGTATTTT

V gene: TRBV4-3
J gene: TRBJ2-2
D gene: TRBD1
clone size: -
CDR3 protein: CASSEGQGANTGELFF
CDR3 DNA: TGCGCCAGCAGCGAGGGACAGGGGGCGAACACCGGGGAGCTGTTTTTT

V gene: TRBV7-8
J gene: TRBJ2-6
D gene: -
clone size: -
CDR3 protein: CASSLARPGGANVLTF
CDR3 DNA: TGTGCCAGCAGCTTAGCTCGGCCAGGCGGGGCCAACGTCCTGACTTTC

V gene: TRBV7-3
J gene: TRBJ2-4
D gene: -
clone size: -
CDR3 protein: CASSLSQGGKNIQYF
CDR3 DNA: TGTGCCAGCAGCTTAAGTCAGGGTGGGAAAAACATTCAGTACTTC

V gene: TRBV4-1
J gene: TRBJ2-5
D gene: TRBD1
clone size: many
CDR3 protein: CASSQTGVETQYF
CDR3 DNA: TGCGCCAGCAGCCAAACAGGGGTAGAGACCCAGTACTTC

V gene: TRBV12-3/TRBV12-4
J gene: TRBJ1-6
D gene: TRBD1
clone size: few
CDR3 protein: CASRGQGLSPLHF
CDR3 DNA: TGTGCCAGCAGGGGACAGGGACTTTCACCCCTCCACTTT

V gene: TRBV29-1
J gene: TRBJ2-1
D gene: TRBD2
clone size: few
CDR3 protein: CSVEGQTSGSSRFNERFF
CDR3 DNA: TGCAGCGTTGAAGGACAGACTAGCGGGAGTAGTCGGTTCAATGAGCGGTTCTTC

V gene: TRBV6-5
J gene: TRBJ2-7
D gene: -
clone size: -
CDR3 protein: CASRSPGGYEQYF
CDR3 DNA: TGTGCCAGCCGATCCCCAGGGGGGTACGAGCAGTACTTC

V gene: TRBV3-1
J gene: TRBJ2-5
D gene: TRBD1
clone size: few
CDR3 protein: CASSQGTGGSRKETQYF
CDR3 DNA: TGTGCCAGCAGCCAAGGAACAGGGGGATCGAGGAAAGAGACCCAGTACTTC

V gene: TRBV7-9
J gene: TRBJ1-5
D gene: TRBD1
clone size: -
CDR3 protein: CASSLTGGPQHF
CDR3 DNA: TGTGCCAGCAGCTTAACAGGGGGTCCCCAGCATTTT

V gene: TRBV5-1
J gene: TRBJ1-2
D gene: -
clone size: -
CDR3 protein: CASSLEPANYGYTF
CDR3 DNA: TGCGCCAGCAGCTTGGAGCCGGCCAACTATGGCTACACCTTC

V gene: TRBV3-1
J gene: TRBJ2-5
D gene: -
clone size: -
CDR3 protein: CASSQDFLETQYF
CDR3 DNA: TGTGCCAGCAGCCAAGATTTTTTAGAGACCCAGTACTTC

V gene: TRBV6-5
J gene: TRBJ2-5
D gene: -
clone size: -
CDR3 protein: CASIDGGTETQYF
CDR3 DNA: TGTGCCAGCATTGATGGGGGTACAGAGACCCAGTACTTC

V gene: TRBV5-1
J gene: TRBJ2-5
D gene: -
clone size: -
CDR3 protein: CASSAYWDSGAETQYF
CDR3 DNA: TGCGCCAGCAGCGCGTACTGGGATTCGGGAGCAGAGACCCAGTACTTC

V gene: TRBV5-1
J gene: TRBJ1-1
D gene: -
clone size: few
CDR3 protein: CASSPQFGTEAFF
CDR3 DNA: TGCGCCAGCAGCCCCCAATTCGGGACTGAAGCTTTCTTT

V gene: TRBV5-1
J gene: TRBJ2-7
D gene: -
clone size: -
CDR3 protein: CASSFDGSYERYF
CDR3 DNA: TGCGCCAGCAGCTTCGACGGCTCCTACGAGCGGTACTTC

V gene: TRBV3-1
J gene: TRBJ1-5
D gene: -
clone size: -
CDR3 protein: CASSQFTGISNQPQHF
CDR3 DNA: TGTGCCAGCAGCCAATTTACCGGGATTAGCAATCAGCCCCAGCATTTT

V gene: TRBV14
J gene: TRBJ2-1
D gene: -
clone size: -
CDR3 protein: CASSLDNFYNEQFF
CDR3 DNA: TGTGCCAGCAGCCTGGACAATTTCTACAATGAGCAGTTCTTC

V gene: TRBV9
J gene: TRBJ2-5
D gene: TRBD2
clone size: -
CDR3 protein: CASSTGLAQAQETQYF
CDR3 DNA: TGTGCCAGCAGCACCGGACTAGCCCAGGCCCAAGAGACCCAGTACTTC

V gene: TRBV10-1
J gene: TRBJ2-3
D gene: TRBD2
clone size: -
CDR3 protein: CASSPGTTFTDTQYF
CDR3 DNA: TGCGCCAGCAGCCCCGGGACTACCTTCACAGATACGCAGTATTTT

V gene: TRBV6-2/TRBV6-3
J gene: TRBJ1-1
D gene: TRBD1
clone size: few
CDR3 protein: CASNQGVEAFF
CDR3 DNA: TGTGCCAGCAACCAGGGGGTAGAAGCTTTCTTT

V gene: TRBV29-1
J gene: TRBJ2-7
D gene: TRBD2
clone size: -
CDR3 protein: CSVVGLAGGTYEQYF
CDR3 DNA: TGCAGCGTTGTGGGACTAGCGGGAGGCACCTACGAGCAGTACTTC

V gene: TRBV5-1
J gene: TRBJ1-3
D gene: -
clone size: -
CDR3 protein: CASSSDTGTGNTIYF
CDR3 DNA: TGCGCCAGCAGCTCTGATACAGGGACTGGAAACACCATATATTTT

V gene: TRBV29-1
J gene: TRBJ2-7
D gene: -
clone size: -
CDR3 protein: CSVESLSYEQYF
CDR3 DNA: TGCAGCGTTGAGTCTCTGTCCTACGAGCAGTACTTC

V gene: TRBV7-3
J gene: TRBJ2-2
D gene: TRBD2
clone size: once
CDR3 protein: CASSLGPGGQNTGELFF
CDR3 DNA: TGTGCCAGCAGCTTAGGCCCGGGGGGGCAGAACACCGGGGAGCTGTTTTTT

V gene: TRBV5-6
J gene: TRBJ2-1
D gene: TRBD2
clone size: few
CDR3 protein: CASSFGGGGSQQFF
CDR3 DNA: TGTGCCAGCAGCTTTGGGGGCGGGGGGAGTCAGCAGTTCTTC

V gene: TRBV5-1
J gene: TRBJ1-2
D gene: -
clone size: once
CDR3 protein: CASSLRTDYNYGYTF
CDR3 DNA: TGCGCCAGCAGCTTGAGAACAGACTATAACTATGGCTACACCTTC

V gene: TRBV6-6
J gene: TRBJ1-6
D gene: -
clone size: few
CDR3 protein: CASIPGTGNSPLHF
CDR3 DNA: TGTGCCAGCATCCCTGGGACGGGTAATTCACCCCTCCACTTT

V gene: TRBV20-1
J gene: TRBJ2-1
D gene: TRBD2
clone size: few
CDR3 protein: CSARKTSGGPYNEQFF
CDR3 DNA: TGCAGTGCTAGGAAGACTAGCGGGGGGCCGTACAATGAGCAGTTCTTC

V gene: TRBV19
J gene: TRBJ1-5
D gene: TRBD1
clone size: -
CDR3 protein: CASSMYSAGQSNQPQHF
CDR3 DNA: TGTGCCAGTAGTATGTATTCGGCGGGACAGAGCAATCAGCCCCAGCATTTT

V gene: TRBV7-9
J gene: TRBJ2-2
D gene: -
clone size: few
CDR3 protein: CASSPSHTGELFF
CDR3 DNA: TGTGCCAGCAGCCCCTCGCACACCGGGGAGCTGTTTTTT

V gene: TRBV29-1
J gene: TRBJ2-3
D gene: TRBD2
clone size: -
CDR3 protein: CSVRTSGISDTQYF
CDR3 DNA: TGCAGCGTGCGGACTAGCGGGATCTCAGATACGCAGTATTTT

V gene: TRBV7-9
J gene: TRBJ2-1
D gene: -
clone size: -
CDR3 protein: CASNYPHGSSYNEQFF
CDR3 DNA: TGTGCCAGCAATTATCCCCACGGTAGCTCCTACAATGAGCAGTTCTTC

V gene: TRBV5-6
J gene: TRBJ2-3
D gene: -
clone size: few
CDR3 protein: CASSLGFYDTLADTQYF
CDR3 DNA: TGTGCCAGCAGCCTGGGGTTCTACGATACGTTGGCAGATACGCAGTATTTT